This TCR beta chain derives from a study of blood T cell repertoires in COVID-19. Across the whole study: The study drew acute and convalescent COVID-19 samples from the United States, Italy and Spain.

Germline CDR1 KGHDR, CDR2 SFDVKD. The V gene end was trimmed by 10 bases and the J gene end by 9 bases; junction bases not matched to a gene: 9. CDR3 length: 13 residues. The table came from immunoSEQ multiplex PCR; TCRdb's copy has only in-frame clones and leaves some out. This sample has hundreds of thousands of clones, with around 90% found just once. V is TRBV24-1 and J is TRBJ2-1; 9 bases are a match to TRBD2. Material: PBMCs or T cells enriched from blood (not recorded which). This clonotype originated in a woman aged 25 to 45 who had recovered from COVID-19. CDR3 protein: CATSSGSPLEQFF. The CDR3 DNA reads TGTGCCACAAGTAGCGGGAGCCCCCTTGAGCAGTTCTTC.